The clone carrying this TCR beta chain appeared many times. Antigen unknown. The V gene lost 8 bases and the J gene lost 8 bases, with 14 bases spanning the gap. The CDR3 covers 12 residues. The germline gives CDR1 SGHTA, CDR2 FQGNSA. This specimen belongs to a study of T cell repertoires in cytomegalovirus infection. Whole-study context: CMV infection plus the matching HLA type was flagged by public TCR beta signatures. Study-level points and caveats: Cumulative public TCR beta family frequency identified carriers of CMV plus the relevant HLA. Dominant in the ex vivo response were TCR beta clonotypes restricted by HLA-C and specific for CMV.

A single record per CDR3 protein comes from TCRdb applying MiXCR to the reads. The sample contains over 90,000 distinct CDR3 sequences, approximately 16% of which appear only once. The J gene is TRBJ2-3, the V gene TRBV7-2; D not certain. The specimen was PBMCs. This sequence was found in a human donor in good health (CMV status not recorded). Some clones in this sample may be carry-over from other donors' samples. The DNA for the CDR3 is TGTGCCAGCCTCCAGACATCTAGTACGCAGTATTTT. Encoded protein: CASLQTSSTQYF.